These 30 T cell receptor beta chains share one sample of origin, sequenced in a study of blood T cell repertoires in COVID-19. Only in-frame clones appear in the TCRdb table, and some are missing; sequencing was by immunoSEQ multiplex PCR. The table lists roughly 160,000 clones, approximately 80% of them singletons. The sequencing sample was made of PBMCs or T cells enriched from blood (not recorded which). These receptors were collected from a middle-aged man who had recovered from COVID-19.

This sequence joins TRBV6-5 and TRBJ1-1; TRBD1 might be the D (5 bases). CDR1 is MNHEY and CDR2 is SVGAGI in the germline V gene. Trimming removed 7 bases at V and 4 bases at J, with 19 bases between. The length of the CDR3 is 15 residues. This CDR3 reads CASNPPGVGVTEAFF. CDR3 nucleotides: TGTGCCAGCAACCCCCCGGGGGTTGGTGTCACTGAAGCTTTCTTT.

The V call is TRBV24-1, the J call TRBJ2-2; 10 bases fit TRBD2. The CDR3 totals 19 residues. Losses at the gene ends were 6 bases for V and 0 bases for J; bases not matched to a gene: 12. Germline CDR1 reads KGHDR; CDR2 reads SFDVKD. CDR3 in DNA: TGTGCCACCAGTACTTTGGGACTAGCGACCCCCCCGAACACCGGGGAGCTGTTTTTT. Its translation: CATSTLGLATPPNTGELFF.

The chain combines TRBV9 with TRBJ2-3, with 8 bases aligning to TRBD2. V lost 4 bases to trimming and J lost 3 bases; unmatched junction nucleotides: 7. CDR1 and CDR2 (germline): SGDLS, YYNGEE. CDR3 length equals 15 residues. DNA of the CDR3: TGTGCCAGCAGCACCGGGGGGGCGGAAACAGATACGCAGTATTTT. As protein: CASSTGGAETDTQYF.

There are a few counts of this clone. The CDR3 protein is CASSPTTVYGYTF. The CDR3 nucleotides read TGTGCCAGCTCACCAACGACAGTCTATGGCTACACCTTC. The genes are TRBV18 and TRBJ1-2; possibly TRBD1 for D (5 bases). CDR3 length: 13 residues. Trimming cost V 2 bases and J 4 bases, with 8 bases left between them. CDR1 is KGHSH, CDR2 LQKENI, per germline.

The rearrangement links TRBV11-2 to TRBJ2-5, with 8 bases aligning to TRBD1. Germline V CDR1 and CDR2: SGHAT, FQNNGV. V gave up 5 bases and J gave up 5 bases; unmatched junction bases: 13. The CDR3 is 16 amino acids. The CDR3 sequence is CASSISSGTGVETQYF. The DNA for the CDR3 is TGTGCCAGCAGCATCTCTTCCGGGACAGGCGTGGAGACCCAGTACTTC.

V usage is TRBV11-3 and J usage is TRBJ1-1, with no clear D. Germline lookup yields CDR1 SGHNT and CDR2 YENEEA. Deletions cut 0 bases from V and 5 bases from J, with 7 bases between. The CDR3 is 13 residues long. The CDR3 sequence: CASSLEGSTEAFF. In DNA form, the CDR3 reads TGTGCCAGCAGCTTAGAGGGGAGTACTGAAGCTTTCTTT.

A few counts support this clone. The chain carries TRBV5-4 and TRBJ1-2; maybe TRBD1 (6 bases). V gave up 3 bases and J gave up 4 bases, with 13 bases separating them. The germline CDR1 and CDR2 sequences are SGHNT and YYREEE (reference sequence). The CDR3 consists of 14 residues. The CDR3 DNA follows: TGTGCCAGCAGCTCGGGACAAGGGGCCTATGGCTACACCTTC. Its protein is CASSSGQGAYGYTF.

The J gene is TRBJ1-1, the V gene TRBV5-1; D might be TRBD1 (6 bases). Germline V CDR1 and CDR2: SGHRS, YFSETQ. The CDR3 length is 15 residues. V lost 4 bases and J 0 bases, leaving 13 bases between the germline ends. The DNA of the CDR3 is TGCGCCAGCAGCCCAGGCCGGACAGTGAACACTGAAGCTTTCTTT. Translated: CASSPGRTVNTEAFF.

The genes are TRBV11-2 and TRBJ1-6; D uncertain. Trimming shortened V by 7 bases and J by 5 bases, and 9 bases separated the two germline ends. Germline V gene data show CDR1 as SGHAT and CDR2 as FQNNGV. The CDR3 length is 13 residues. CDR3 region: CASTPRDNSPLHF. As DNA, the CDR3 is TGTGCCAGCACCCCCCGTGATAATTCACCCCTCCACTTT. Full variable domain (rest looked up from reference TRBV11-2 and TRBJ1-6): EAGVAQSPRYKIIEKRQSVAFWCNPISGHATLYWYQQILGQGPKLLIQFQNNGVVDDSQLPKDRFSAERLKGVDSTLKIQPAKLEDSAVYLCASTPRDNSPLHFGNGTRLTVT.

This chain uses TRBV28 with TRBJ1-5; possible D gene TRBD1, 5 bases. This CDR3 is 17 amino acids long. CDR1 is MDHEN and CDR2 is SYDVKM in the germline V gene. Trimming stripped 1 base from V and 5 bases from J, with 18 bases between. The CDR3 loop reads CASSLFQVAGPDQPQHF. CDR3 nucleotides: TGTGCCAGCAGTTTATTCCAGGTGGCGGGACCGGATCAGCCCCAGCATTTT. The variable domain in full, with the rest retrieved from reference TRBV28 and TRBJ1-5, is DVKVTQSSRYLVKRTGEKVFLECVQDMDHENMFWYRQDPGLGLRLIYFSYDVKMKEKGDIPEGYSVSREKKERFSLILESASTNQTSMYLCASSLFQVAGPDQPQHFGDGTRLSIL.

This clone was seen a few times. The rearrangement links TRBV7-9 to TRBJ2-1, with TRBD1 as a possible D gene (5 bases). Between the trimmed V and J ends, which lost 5 bases and 6 bases, there was a span of 17 bases. Germline values: CDR1 SEHNR, CDR2 FQNEAQ (reference sequence). The CDR3 runs to 15 residues. The CDR3 loop is CASSPLTEHSNEQFF. As DNA, the CDR3 is TGTGCCAGCAGCCCCTTGACAGAGCATAGCAATGAGCAGTTCTTC.

J is TRBJ1-1 and V is TRBV11-2; no clear D gene. Germline lookup yields CDR1 SGHAT and CDR2 FQNNGV. The CDR3 runs to 13 residues. V was cut by 6 bases and J by 4 bases, with 12 bases left in between. In DNA form, the CDR3 reads TGTGCCAGCAGGTTACGACGGGGCACTGAAGCTTTCTTT. It codes for CASRLRRGTEAFF.

This clone was picked up a small number of times. The genes are TRBV10-3 and TRBJ1-4; 9 bases line up with TRBD1. The CDR3 is made up of 15 amino acids. CDR1 is ENHRY and CDR2 is SYGVKD in the germline V gene. J lost 7 bases, V lost 6 bases, and 9 bases had no gene match. The CDR3 is CAISRTGDGGEKLFF. CDR3 coding DNA: TGTGCCATCAGCCGGACAGGGGATGGGGGTGAAAAACTGTTTTTT.

The rearrangement links TRBV12-3 or TRBV12-4 to TRBJ1-2; 10 bases match TRBD1. V shed 5 bases, J shed 13 bases, and the junction held 7 bases outside the gene matches. The CDR3 is 12 residues long. The CDR3 sequence: CASSRTGGIGTF. As DNA, the CDR3 is TGTGCCAGCAGTCGGACAGGGGGGATCGGCACCTTC.

V gene TRBV9 combines with J gene TRBJ2-3; 8 nucleotides agree with TRBD1. The germline V gene has CDR1 SGDLS and CDR2 YYNGEE. V dropped 3 bases and J dropped 2; count of bases not matched to a gene: 5. This CDR3 comprises 15 residues. CDR3 in DNA: TGTGCCAGCAGCGCCCGGACAGGGCCCACAGATACGCAGTATTTT. Amino acid sequence: CASSARTGPTDTQYF.

The chain links TRBV7-2 to TRBJ2-7; 7 nucleotides match TRBD1. This CDR3 contains 14 residues. V shed 2 bases, J shed 0 bases, and the junction held 1 base outside the gene matches. Looked up from germline, CDR1 is SGHTA and CDR2 is FQGNSA. The chain's CDR3 is CASSLRDSSYEQYF. CDR3 bases: TGTGCCAGCAGCTTAAGGGACAGCTCCTACGAGCAGTACTTC.

This chain connects TRBV25-1 to TRBJ1-1; 9 bases line up with TRBD1. Germline V gives CDR1 MGHDK, CDR2 SYGVNS. CDR3 length: 14 amino acids. With 1 base clipped from V and 7 bases from J, the junction kept 4 bases outside the gene matches. CDR3 residues: CASSEWTGADEAFF. CDR3 in DNA: TGTGCCAGCAGTGAATGGACAGGGGCGGATGAAGCTTTCTTT.

The chain employs TRBV7-3 and TRBJ1-6, with TRBD1 matching 9 bases. Looked up from germline, CDR1 is SGHTA and CDR2 is FQGTGA. Losses at the gene ends were 1 base for V and 10 bases for J; bases not matched to a gene: 5. The CDR3 contains 15 residues. CDR3 sequence: CASSLSDRGDSPLHF. CDR3 coding DNA: TGTGCCAGCAGCTTAAGCGACAGGGGGGACTCACCCCTCCACTTT.

J is TRBJ2-3 and V is TRBV7-8, with 12 positions matching TRBD2. This CDR3 region has 13 residues. V lost 9 bases to trimming and J lost 7 bases; unmatched junction nucleotides: 5. Germline V gene sequence: CDR1 SGHVS, CDR2 FQNEAQ. CDR3 loop: CASLAGGPYTQYF. The CDR3 bases are TGTGCCAGTCTAGCGGGGGGGCCATATACGCAGTATTTT.

V gene TRBV5-1 combines with J gene TRBJ2-7; 10 bases agree with TRBD2. The CDR3 contains 15 residues. Germline lookup yields CDR1 SGHRS and CDR2 YFSETQ. V was clipped by 1 base and J by 2 bases; unmatched bases: 3. The CDR3 DNA reads as TGCGCCAGCAGCTTGTACACTAGCGGGGCCTACGAGCAGTACTTC. This gives the protein CASSLYTSGAYEQYF.

This rearrangement joins TRBV2 to TRBJ1-5, with D maybe TRBD1 (5 bases). The CDR3 runs 16 residues. Per germline, CDR1 SNHLY and CDR2 FYNNEI. Trimming took off 0 bases at V and 0 bases at J, with 9 bases between the two ends. The DNA for the CDR3 is TGTGCCAGCAGTGAAGCTCGGGGGACTAGCAATCAGCCCCAGCATTTT. Translated: CASSEARGTSNQPQHF. Full variable domain (remainder filled in from reference TRBV2 and TRBJ1-5): EPEVTQTPSHQVTQMGQEVILRCVPISNHLYFYWYRQILGQKVEFLVSFYNNEISEKSEIFDDQFSVERPDGSNFTLKIRSTKLEDSAMYFCASSEARGTSNQPQHFGDGTRLSIL.

V gene TRBV7-9 combines with J gene TRBJ1-1; tentative D call: TRBD1 (5 bases). Looked up from germline, CDR1 is SEHNR and CDR2 is FQNEAQ (reference sequence). The ends were cut back, 0 bases at V and 4 bases at J, with 9 bases in the middle. The CDR3 has 14 amino acids. The CDR3 DNA reads as TGTGCCAGCAGCTTAGCTGGGGCCAGCACTGAAGCTTTCTTT. Amino acids: CASSLAGASTEAFF. Looking up the rest from reference TRBV7-9 and TRBJ1-1 gives the full variable domain: DTGVSQNPRHKITKRGQNVTFRCDPISEHNRLYWYRQTLGQGPEFLTYFQNEAQLEKSRLLSDRFSAERPKGSFSTLEIQRTEQGDSAMYLCASSLAGASTEAFFGQGTRLTVV.

The chain couples TRBV3-1 (or the pseudogene TRBV3-2) to TRBJ2-7; 8 nucleotides line up with TRBD2. The length of the CDR3 is 14 residues. Trimming removed 3 bases from V and 6 bases from J; junction bases left unmatched: 7. Germline-derived CDR1 and CDR2 are LGHDT and YNNKEL (reference sequence). The CDR3 nucleotides read TGTGCCAGCAGCCAGATCGGGGGGGGATCCGAGCAGTACTTC. It codes for CASSQIGGGSEQYF.

The genes are TRBV6-2 or TRBV6-3 and TRBJ1-1, with 7 bases fitting TRBD1. The CDR3 totals 17 residues. Unmatched junction bases numbered 13, after V lost 6 bases and J lost 0 bases. Germline CDR1 MNHEY, CDR2 SVGEGT. The CDR3 spells CASSPYRGPGMNTEAFF. The CDR3 DNA is TGTGCCAGCAGCCCTTACAGGGGACCGGGCATGAACACTGAAGCTTTCTTT.

DNA of the CDR3: TGTGCCAGCAGCTTAGGAGCATCCCGGGACAGGGTACACTACGAGCAGTACTTC. Its translation: CASSLGASRDRVHYEQYF. This chain joins TRBV11-2 and TRBJ2-7; 9 nucleotides match TRBD1. CDR3 length: 18 amino acids. After removal of 1 base from V and 3 bases from J, the junction contained 13 bases not matched to a gene. Germline V gives CDR1 SGHAT, CDR2 FQNNGV.

The gene calls are TRBV3-1 (or the pseudogene TRBV3-2) and TRBJ1-5, with D unresolved. The length of the CDR3 is 16 residues. Per germline, CDR1 LGHDT and CDR2 YNNKEL (reference sequence). V dropped 0 bases and J dropped 6 bases, with 15 bases sitting between them. CDR3 sequence: CASSQDGRTGVQPQHF. The CDR3 nucleotides read TGTGCCAGCAGCCAAGATGGAAGGACGGGAGTTCAGCCCCAGCATTTT.

This clone came up once. V gene TRBV5-6 combines with J gene TRBJ1-5; TRBD1 agrees at 7 bases. The ends lost 3 bases at V and 6 bases at J; junction bases unmatched: 9. Looked up from germline, CDR1 is SGHDT and CDR2 is YYEEEE. This CDR3 spans 15 amino acids. This CDR3 is CASSSTGNGGQPQHF. DNA of the CDR3: TGTGCCAGCAGCTCGACAGGGAACGGTGGTCAGCCCCAGCATTTT.

This clone was detected only a few times. The chain combines TRBV6-5 with TRBJ1-6; D unclear. CDR3 size: 11 residues. The germline V gene encodes CDR1 MNHEY and CDR2 SVGAGI. V lost 5 bases to trimming and J lost 12 bases, with 8 bases between them. CDR3 in amino acids: CASSTGGPLHF. DNA of the CDR3: TGTGCCAGCAGTACCGGCGGACCCCTCCACTTT.

The chain recombines TRBV28 with TRBJ2-7; TRBD2 matches at 8 bases. This CDR3 is 15 amino acids long. Germline lookup yields CDR1 MDHEN and CDR2 SYDVKM. Trimming cost V 7 bases and J 2 bases; bases outside gene matches: 10. CDR3 sequence: CASTTPSGGTYEQYF. The CDR3, as DNA: TGTGCCAGCACCACTCCCAGCGGGGGTACCTACGAGCAGTACTTC.

The chain carries TRBV2 and TRBJ1-6, with no clear D. The V gene lost 5 bases and the J gene lost 2 bases, with 10 bases spanning the gap. CDR1 SNHLY and CDR2 FYNNEI come from the germline V gene. This CDR3 is 15 amino acids long. CDR3 amino acids: CASSQDGAYNSPLHF. The CDR3 bases are TGTGCCAGCAGTCAAGACGGAGCCTATAATTCACCCCTCCACTTT.